The text below deals with one T cell receptor beta chain. Its antigen remains unidentified. This CDR3 is built from 13 residues. V dropped 6 bases and J dropped 2 bases, with 9 bases sitting between them. The germline gives CDR1 SNHLY, CDR2 FYNNEI. Libraries were prepared by immunoSEQ multiplex PCR; TCRdb keeps only in-frame clonotypes and omits some of them. The sample yields about 85,000 clones, about 88% seen once. This sample is drawn from a study of T cell responses to AZD1222 COVID-19 vaccine. Whole-study results and caveats: Spike-specific TCR breadth and depth both grew after two AZD1222 doses. A reported finding is that nearly half of spike-specific TCRs target unmutated variant regions. At baseline, seropositivity was found in only 5 to 7 AZD1222 recipients. White British donors predominated, females outnumbered males, and clonal diversity was possibly underestimated.

The chain carries TRBV2 and TRBJ2-3; D ambiguous. The receptor was derived from an adult in good health. The source was peripheral blood, collected on day 0 of AZD1222 vaccination. The CDR3 nucleotides read TGTGCCAGCAGACAGAACCCCACAGATACGCAGTATTTT. Translating it yields CASRQNPTDTQYF.